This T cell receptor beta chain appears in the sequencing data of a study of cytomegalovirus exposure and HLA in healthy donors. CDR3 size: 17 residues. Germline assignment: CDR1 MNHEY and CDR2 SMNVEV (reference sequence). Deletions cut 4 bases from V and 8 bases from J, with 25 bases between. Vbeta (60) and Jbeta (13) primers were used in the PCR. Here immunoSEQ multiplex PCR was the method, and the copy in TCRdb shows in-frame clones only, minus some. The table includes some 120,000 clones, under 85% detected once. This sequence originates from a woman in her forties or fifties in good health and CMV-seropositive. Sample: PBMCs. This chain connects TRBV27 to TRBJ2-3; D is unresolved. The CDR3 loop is CASSSLTSGSMFGTQYF. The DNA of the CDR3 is TGTGCCAGCAGTTCCCTTACGTCTGGCTCAATGTTTGGTACGCAGTATTTT.